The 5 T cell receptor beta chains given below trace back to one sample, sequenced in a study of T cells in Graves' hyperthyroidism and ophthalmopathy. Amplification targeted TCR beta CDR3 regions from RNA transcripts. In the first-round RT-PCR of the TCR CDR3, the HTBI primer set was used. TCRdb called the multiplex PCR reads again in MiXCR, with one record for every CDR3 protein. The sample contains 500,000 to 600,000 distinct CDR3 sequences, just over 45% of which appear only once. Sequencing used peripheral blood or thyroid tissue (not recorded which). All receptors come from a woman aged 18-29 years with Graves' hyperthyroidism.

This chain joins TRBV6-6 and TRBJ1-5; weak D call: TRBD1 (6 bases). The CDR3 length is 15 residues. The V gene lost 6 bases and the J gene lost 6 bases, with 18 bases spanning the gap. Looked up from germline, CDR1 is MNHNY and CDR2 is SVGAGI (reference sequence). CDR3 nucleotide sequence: TGTGCCAGCAGAACAACGGGGGGGCTTGGTCAGCCCCAGCATTTT. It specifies CASRTTGGLGQPQHF.

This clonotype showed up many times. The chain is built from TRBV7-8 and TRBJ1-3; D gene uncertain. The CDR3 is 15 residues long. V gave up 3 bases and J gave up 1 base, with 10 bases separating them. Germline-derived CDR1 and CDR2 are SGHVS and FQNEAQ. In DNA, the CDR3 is TGTGCCAGCAGCTTGGTCGGGCTTTCTGGAAACACCATATATTTT. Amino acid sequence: CASSLVGLSGNTIYF.

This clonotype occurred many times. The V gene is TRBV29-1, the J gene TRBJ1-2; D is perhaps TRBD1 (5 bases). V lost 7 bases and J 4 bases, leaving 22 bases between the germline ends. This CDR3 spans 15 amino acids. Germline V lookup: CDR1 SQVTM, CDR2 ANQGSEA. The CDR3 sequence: CSARDARTGGYGYTF. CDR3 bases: TGCAGCGCACGGGACGCGCGAACTGGGGGCTATGGCTACACCTTC.

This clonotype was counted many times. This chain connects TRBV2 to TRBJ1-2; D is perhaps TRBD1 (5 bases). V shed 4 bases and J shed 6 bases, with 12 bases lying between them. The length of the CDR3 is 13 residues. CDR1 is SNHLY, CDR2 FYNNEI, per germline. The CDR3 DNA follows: TGTGCCAGCAGTGGGACCATGGGGGATGGCTACACCTTC. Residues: CASSGTMGDGYTF.

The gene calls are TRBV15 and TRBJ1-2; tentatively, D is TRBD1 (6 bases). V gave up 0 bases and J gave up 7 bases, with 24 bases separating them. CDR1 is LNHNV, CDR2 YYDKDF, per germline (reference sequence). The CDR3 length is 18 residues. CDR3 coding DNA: TGTGCCACCAGCAGAGATCTACCAGACACCGGGGGGGGCTCTGGCTACACCTTC. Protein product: CATSRDLPDTGGGSGYTF.